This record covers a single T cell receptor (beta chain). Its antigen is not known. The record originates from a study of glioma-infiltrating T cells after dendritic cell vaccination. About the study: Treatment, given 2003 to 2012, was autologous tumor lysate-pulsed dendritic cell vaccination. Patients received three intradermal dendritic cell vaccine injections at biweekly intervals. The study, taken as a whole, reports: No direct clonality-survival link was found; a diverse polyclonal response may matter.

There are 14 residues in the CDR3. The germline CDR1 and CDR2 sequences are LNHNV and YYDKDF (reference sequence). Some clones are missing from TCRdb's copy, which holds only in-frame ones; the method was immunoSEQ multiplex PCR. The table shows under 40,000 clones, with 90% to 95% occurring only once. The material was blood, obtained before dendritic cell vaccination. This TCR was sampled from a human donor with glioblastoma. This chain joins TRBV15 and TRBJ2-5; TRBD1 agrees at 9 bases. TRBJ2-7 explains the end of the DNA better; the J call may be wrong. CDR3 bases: TGTGCCACCAGCGTAGGACAGGGGACCTACGAGCAGTACTTC. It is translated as CATSVGQGTYEQYF.